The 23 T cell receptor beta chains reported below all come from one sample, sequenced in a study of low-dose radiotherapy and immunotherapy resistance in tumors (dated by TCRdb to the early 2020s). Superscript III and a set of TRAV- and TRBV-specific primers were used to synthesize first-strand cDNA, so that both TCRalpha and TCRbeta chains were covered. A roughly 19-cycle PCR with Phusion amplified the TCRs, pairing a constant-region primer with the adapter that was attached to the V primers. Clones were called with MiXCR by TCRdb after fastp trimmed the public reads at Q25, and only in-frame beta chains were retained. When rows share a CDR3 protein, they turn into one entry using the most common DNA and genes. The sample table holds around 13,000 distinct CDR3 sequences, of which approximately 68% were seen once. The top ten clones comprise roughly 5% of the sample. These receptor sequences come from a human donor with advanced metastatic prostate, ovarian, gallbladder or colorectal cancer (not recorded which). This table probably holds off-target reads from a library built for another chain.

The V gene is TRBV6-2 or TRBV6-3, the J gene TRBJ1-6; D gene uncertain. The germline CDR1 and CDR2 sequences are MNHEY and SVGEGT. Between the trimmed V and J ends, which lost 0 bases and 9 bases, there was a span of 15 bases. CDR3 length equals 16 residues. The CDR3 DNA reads TGTGCCAGCAGTTACTCAAGGCTCGAGGTCGGTTCACCCCTCCACTTT. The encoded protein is CASSYSRLEVGSPLHF.

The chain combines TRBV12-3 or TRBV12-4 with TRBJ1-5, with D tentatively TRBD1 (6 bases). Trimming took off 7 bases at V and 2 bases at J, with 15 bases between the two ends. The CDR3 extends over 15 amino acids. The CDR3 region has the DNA TGTGCCAGCACAATCCAGGGGCTTGGCAATCAGCCCCAGCATTTT. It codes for CASTIQGLGNQPQHF.

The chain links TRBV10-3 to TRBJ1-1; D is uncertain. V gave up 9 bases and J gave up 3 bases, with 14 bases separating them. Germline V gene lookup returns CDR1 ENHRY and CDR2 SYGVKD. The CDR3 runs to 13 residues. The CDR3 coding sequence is TGTGCCATTACGGAGAGAGAGGACACTGAAGCTTTCTTT. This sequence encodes CAITEREDTEAFF.

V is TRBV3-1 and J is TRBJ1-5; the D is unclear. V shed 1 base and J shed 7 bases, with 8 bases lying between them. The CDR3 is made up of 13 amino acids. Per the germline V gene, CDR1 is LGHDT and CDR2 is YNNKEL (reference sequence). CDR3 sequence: CASSQGLQQPQHF. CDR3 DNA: TGTGCCAGCAGCCAAGGCCTTCAGCAGCCCCAGCATTTT. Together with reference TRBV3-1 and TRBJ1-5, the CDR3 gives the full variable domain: DTAVSQTPKYLVTQMGNDKSIKCEQNLGHDTMYWYKQDSKKFLKIMFSYNNKELIINETVPNRFSPKSPDKAHLNLHINSLELGDSAVYFCASSQGLQQPQHFGDGTRLSIL.

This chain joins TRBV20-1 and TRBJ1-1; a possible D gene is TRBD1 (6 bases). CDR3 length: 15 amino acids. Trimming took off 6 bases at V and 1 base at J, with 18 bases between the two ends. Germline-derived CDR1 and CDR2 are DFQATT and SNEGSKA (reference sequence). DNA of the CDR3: TGCAGTGCCCCCCGGGAGTCCAGGGGGAACACTGAAGCTTTCTTT. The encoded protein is CSAPRESRGNTEAFF.

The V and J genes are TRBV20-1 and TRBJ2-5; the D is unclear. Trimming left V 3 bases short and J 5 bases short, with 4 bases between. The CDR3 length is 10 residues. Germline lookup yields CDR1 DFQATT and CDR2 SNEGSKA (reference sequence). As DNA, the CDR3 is TGCAGTGCTAGTAAGGAGACCCAGTACTTC. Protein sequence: CSASKETQYF.

Here the CDR3 reads CASRLEDSNEKLFF. The CDR3, as DNA: TGCGCCAGCAGGCTAGAGGACTCTAATGAAAAACTGTTTTTT. The rearrangement joins TRBV5-1 to TRBJ1-4; D is uncertain. The CDR3 has 14 amino acids. Germline CDR1 SGHRS, CDR2 YFSETQ. V lost 5 bases, J lost 3 bases, and 11 bases lay in between.

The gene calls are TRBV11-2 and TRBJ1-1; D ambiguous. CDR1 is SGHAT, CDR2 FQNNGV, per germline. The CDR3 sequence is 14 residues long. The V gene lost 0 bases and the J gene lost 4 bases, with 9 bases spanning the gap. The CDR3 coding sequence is TGTGCCAGCAGCTTAGATCTCGGGAGCACTGAAGCTTTCTTT. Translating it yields CASSLDLGSTEAFF. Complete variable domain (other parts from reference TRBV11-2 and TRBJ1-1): EAGVAQSPRYKIIEKRQSVAFWCNPISGHATLYWYQQILGQGPKLLIQFQNNGVVDDSQLPKDRFSAERLKGVDSTLKIQPAKLEDSAVYLCASSLDLGSTEAFFGQGTRLTVV.

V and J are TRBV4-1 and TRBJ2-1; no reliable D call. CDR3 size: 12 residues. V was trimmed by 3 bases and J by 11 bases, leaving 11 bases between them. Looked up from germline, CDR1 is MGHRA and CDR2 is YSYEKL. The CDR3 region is CASSHDTAKQFF. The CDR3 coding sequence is TGCGCCAGCAGCCATGATACAGCGAAGCAGTTCTTC.

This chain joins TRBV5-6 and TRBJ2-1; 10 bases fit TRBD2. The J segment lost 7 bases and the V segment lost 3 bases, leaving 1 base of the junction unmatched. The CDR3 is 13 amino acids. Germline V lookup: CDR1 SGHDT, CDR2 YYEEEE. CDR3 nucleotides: TGTGCCAGCAGCTGGGGACTAGCGAATGAGCAGTTCTTC. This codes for CASSWGLANEQFF.

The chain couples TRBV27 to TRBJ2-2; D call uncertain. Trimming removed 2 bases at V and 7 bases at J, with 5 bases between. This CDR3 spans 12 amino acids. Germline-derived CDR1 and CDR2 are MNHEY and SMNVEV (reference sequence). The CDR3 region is CASSLGGGELFF. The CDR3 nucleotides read TGTGCCAGCAGTTTAGGTGGCGGGGAGCTGTTTTTT.

CDR3: CASREQGTTYNEQFF. The CDR3 region has the DNA TGCGCCAGCAGGGAACAGGGGACCACCTACAATGAGCAGTTCTTC. This chain links TRBV5-1 with TRBJ2-1, with 7 nucleotides matching TRBD1. Trimming took 5 bases from V and 2 from J; bases not matched to a gene: 7. CDR1 is SGHRS and CDR2 is YFSETQ in the germline V gene. The CDR3 covers 15 residues.

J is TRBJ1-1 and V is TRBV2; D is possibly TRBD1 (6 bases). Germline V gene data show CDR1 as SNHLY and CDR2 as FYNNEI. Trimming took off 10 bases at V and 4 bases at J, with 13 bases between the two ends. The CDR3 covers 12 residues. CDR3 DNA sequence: TGTGCCATAGGACAGTTGGGCACTGAAGCTTTCTTT. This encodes CAIGQLGTEAFF. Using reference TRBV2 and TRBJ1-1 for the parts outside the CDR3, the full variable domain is EPEVTQTPSHQVTQMGQEVILRCVPISNHLYFYWYRQILGQKVEFLVSFYNNEISEKSEIFDDQFSVERPDGSNFTLKIRSTKLEDSAMYFCAIGQLGTEAFFGQGTRLTVV.

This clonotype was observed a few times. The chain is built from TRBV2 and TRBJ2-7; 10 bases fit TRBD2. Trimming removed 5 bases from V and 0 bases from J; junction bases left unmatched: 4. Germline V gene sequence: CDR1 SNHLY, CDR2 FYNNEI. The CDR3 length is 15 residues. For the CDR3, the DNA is TGTGCCAGCAGTCTAGCGGGGGTCAACTCCTACGAGCAGTACTTC. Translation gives CASSLAGVNSYEQYF.

The CDR3 loop reads CASSQVGKRSQETQYF. CDR3 nucleotide sequence: TGCGCCAGCAGCCAAGTCGGAAAAAGGAGCCAAGAGACCCAGTACTTC. The V and J genes are TRBV4-1 and TRBJ2-5; D gene ambiguous. Trimming pared 1 base from V and 1 base from J, leaving 13 bases between. Per germline, CDR1 MGHRA and CDR2 YSYEKL. The CDR3 totals 16 residues.

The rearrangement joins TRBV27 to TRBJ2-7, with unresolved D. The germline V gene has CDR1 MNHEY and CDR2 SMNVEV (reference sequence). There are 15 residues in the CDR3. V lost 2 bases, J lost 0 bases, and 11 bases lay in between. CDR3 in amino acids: CASSLKADSSYEQYF. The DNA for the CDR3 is TGTGCCAGCAGTTTAAAAGCAGATTCCTCCTACGAGCAGTACTTC.

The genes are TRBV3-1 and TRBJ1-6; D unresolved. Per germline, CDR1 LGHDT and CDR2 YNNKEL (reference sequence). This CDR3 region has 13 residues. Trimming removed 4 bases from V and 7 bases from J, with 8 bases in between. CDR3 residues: CASSLTRNSPLHF. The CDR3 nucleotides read TGTGCCAGCAGCCTAACGAGGAATTCACCCCTCCACTTT.

The chain's CDR3 is CSVGSGTGRNQPQHF. Here the CDR3 DNA reads TGCAGCGTTGGGTCCGGGACAGGGAGAAATCAGCCCCAGCATTTT. The chain joins TRBV29-1 to TRBJ1-5; the match to TRBD1 covers 9 bases. V shed 4 bases and J 4 bases; nucleotides not matched to a gene: 8. The CDR3 spans 15 residues. Germline V gene data show CDR1 as SQVTM and CDR2 as ANQGSEA.

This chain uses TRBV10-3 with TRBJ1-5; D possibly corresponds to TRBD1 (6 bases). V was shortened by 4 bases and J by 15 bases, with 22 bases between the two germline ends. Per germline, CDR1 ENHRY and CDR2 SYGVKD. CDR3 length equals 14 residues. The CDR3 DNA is TGTGCCATCAGTGCCGGGGGGCTCATCTCCCCGAGGCATTTT. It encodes CAISAGGLISPRHF.

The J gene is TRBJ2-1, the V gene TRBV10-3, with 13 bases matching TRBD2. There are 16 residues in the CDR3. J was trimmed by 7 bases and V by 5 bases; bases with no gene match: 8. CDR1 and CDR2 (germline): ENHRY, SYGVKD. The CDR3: CAISTLLAGGPNEQFF. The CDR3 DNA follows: TGTGCCATCAGTACACTACTAGCGGGGGGGCCGAATGAGCAGTTCTTC.

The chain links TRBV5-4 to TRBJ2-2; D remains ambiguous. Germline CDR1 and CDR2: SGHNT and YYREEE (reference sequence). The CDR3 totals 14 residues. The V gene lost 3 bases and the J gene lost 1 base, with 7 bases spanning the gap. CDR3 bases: TGTGCCAGCAGCTCGTTGGGGAACACCGGGGAGCTGTTTTTT. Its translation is CASSSLGNTGELFF.

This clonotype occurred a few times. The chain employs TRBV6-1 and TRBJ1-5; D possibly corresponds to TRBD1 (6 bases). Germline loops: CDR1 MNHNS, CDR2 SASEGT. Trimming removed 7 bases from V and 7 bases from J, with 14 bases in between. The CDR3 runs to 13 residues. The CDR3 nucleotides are TGTGCCAGCAATTCCAGGGGTGGCCAGCCCCAGCATTTT. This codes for CASNSRGGQPQHF.

Here the CDR3 reads CASGTGGLFEQYF. CDR3 DNA: TGCGCCAGCGGGACAGGGGGCTTGTTCGAGCAGTACTTC. This chain joins TRBV10-2 and TRBJ2-7, with 12 positions matching TRBD1. Per germline, CDR1 WSHSY and CDR2 SAAADI. Trimming took 8 bases from V and 6 from J; bases not matched to a gene: 5. CDR3 size: 13 residues.